This TCR beta chain was retrieved from a study of blood T cell repertoires in COVID-19. Profiled with immunoSEQ multiplex PCR; TCRdb holds only in-frame clones, not every one. The repertoire consists of around 450,000 clones, with 87% occurring once and the leading ten covering almost 2%. Everyone who took part was about 18 to 90 years old, and they came from about two dozen US areas. Per the germline V gene, CDR1 is SGHVS and CDR2 is FQNEAQ. The CDR3 is 17 residues long. V trimming: 0 bases; J trimming: 4 bases; junction bases outside the gene matches: 8. The chain carries TRBV7-8 and TRBJ1-1, with 10 bases identical to TRBD1. Sequenced sample: PBMCs or T cells enriched from blood (not recorded which). The clonotype comes from a young woman with acute COVID-19. The CDR3, as DNA: TGTGCCAGCAGCTTAGCTGGACAGGGGGTGATGTTCACTGAAGCTTTCTTT. As protein: CASSLAGQGVMFTEAFF.